This T cell receptor (beta chain) was sequenced during a study of blood T cell repertoires in COVID-19. Study-level information: Acute and convalescent COVID-19 specimens originated in the United States, Italy and Spain. Nucleic acid was either cDNA or gDNA, and it came from T cells, B-cell-depleted T cells, or PBMCs.

The V and J ends lost 5 bases and 5 bases, in that order; junction bases with no gene match: 3. This CDR3 contains 12 residues. The germline V gene has CDR1 MDHEN and CDR2 SYDVKM. Original processing notes: From reference gene primer amplification, estimates of nucleated cell counts were derived. Repertoires were generated with immunoSEQ multiplex PCR, while TCRdb's copy carries only in-frame clones and drops some. V, J and clone size are taken as reported in that table, and D and trimming were inferred from the DNA itself. The sample lists about 70,000 clones, more than 75% occurring once. The specimen sequenced was peripheral blood. The TCR was taken from a woman in her 70s with acute or convalescent COVID-19. The chain recombines TRBV28 with TRBJ2-7, with 7 nucleotides matching TRBD1. The CDR3 is CASSMTGNEQYF. The CDR3 DNA follows: TGTGCCAGCAGTATGACAGGGAACGAGCAGTACTTC.